The rows below give T cell receptor beta chains drawn from one sample of a study of cytomegalovirus exposure and HLA in healthy donors. The data were produced by immunoSEQ multiplex PCR, yet TCRdb's version contains in-frame clones alone and is incomplete. The sample lists some 250,000 clones, nearly 90% seen once, with more than 0.35% in the top ten. The sample consisted of PBMCs. The receptor source for this set is a woman aged 18-35 years in good health and CMV-seronegative. CDR3s include the opening cysteine and the closing phenylalanine or tryptophan. The D gene is left open where the match is weak. Part of the rows lack a size; the others show once, few, many or a class for expanded clones.

TGTGCCAGCCGGGAGGCCGCTAGCACAGATACGCAGTATTTT,CASREAASTDTQYF,TRBJ2-3,TRBD2,once,TRBV6-5
TGTGCCAGCAGCTTAGGCAGGGGTTTTTCCTACGAGCAGTACTTC,CASSLGRGFSYEQYF,TRBJ2-7,.,.,TRBV11-1
TGTGCCACCAGACCGCTAGCGGGGGGTACTAGCTCCTACGAGCAGTACTTC,CATRPLAGGTSSYEQYF,TRBJ2-7,TRBD2,.,TRBV27
TGTGCCAGTACTCTCGGACAGATCCGGGGAAACATTCAGTACTTC,CASTLGQIRGNIQYF,TRBJ2-4,.,once,TRBV19
TGTGCCTGGAGCAGGGGAGTGAACACTGAAGCTTTCTTT,CAWSRGVNTEAFF,TRBJ1-1,.,.,TRBV30
TGTGCCAGCGGGAGAGATGGCTACACCTTC,CASGRDGYTF,TRBJ1-2,.,.,TRBV28
TGTGCCACAGGGGGTTACAATCAGCCCCAGCATTTT,CATGGYNQPQHF,TRBJ1-5,TRBD1,.,TRBV27
TGTGCCAGCGCCCAGAGAGCGACAGGGGCGGGAGATACGCAGTATTTT,CASAQRATGAGDTQYF,TRBJ2-3,TRBD1,.,TRBV11-2
TGCGCCAGCAGCTCCGGATGGACAGGGGGCCACGAGCAGTACTTC,CASSSGWTGGHEQYF,TRBJ2-7,TRBD1,.,TRBV5-1
TGCAGCGTTGTCGGTGATAGCACAGATACGCAGTATTTT,CSVVGDSTDTQYF,TRBJ2-3,.,.,TRBV29-1
TGTGCCAGCAGTTTATTAGGGACTTACGAGCAGTACTTC,CASSLLGTYEQYF,TRBJ2-7,.,.,TRBV27
TGCGCCAGCAGCCTTACCCCCGGGACAGGGATCACCGGGGAGCTGTTTTTT,CASSLTPGTGITGELFF,TRBJ2-2,TRBD1,.,TRBV4-1
TGTGCCAGCCGCCCGGGGGGACGTGGCACTGAAGCTTTCTTT,CASRPGGRGTEAFF,TRBJ1-1,.,.,TRBV19
TGTGCCAGCAGTACAGTAGCGGGGGGACCCTTGGAGCAGTACTTC,CASSTVAGGPLEQYF,TRBJ2-7,TRBD2,once,TRBV6-6
TGTGCCAGCAGTCCCCGGACTAGCGGGGGGTATGAGCAGTTCTTC,CASSPRTSGGYEQFF,TRBJ2-1,TRBD2,.,TRBV28
TGTGCCAGCAGTCACACCACAGGGGTAGGAGAGACCCAGTACTTC,CASSHTTGVGETQYF,TRBJ2-5,TRBD1,.,TRBV27
TGTGCCAGCAGAGTAACAGGGGCCATACTCACAGATACGCAGTATTTT,CASRVTGAILTDTQYF,TRBJ2-3,TRBD1,.,TRBV2
TGTGCCAGCAGCATGACGCAGGGGAGGGATGGCTACACCTTC,CASSMTQGRDGYTF,TRBJ1-2,.,.,TRBV11-2
TGCAGCGTTATCCACACAGATACGCAGTATTTT,CSVIHTDTQYF,TRBJ2-3,.,once,TRBV29-1
TGTGCCAGCAGTTTATCAGGGGCGCTGGGCTATGGCTACACCTTC,CASSLSGALGYGYTF,TRBJ1-2,.,.,TRBV27
TGTGCCAGCAGCTTGACTGCCCAAGAGACCCAGTACTTC,CASSLTAQETQYF,TRBJ2-5,.,.,TRBV7-9
TGTGCCAGCAGCTTGTTCTTGGGGGCTTATAATCCTGGCAATCAGCCCCAGCATTTT,CASSLFLGAYNPGNQPQHF,TRBJ1-5,.,once,TRBV5-6
TGCGCCAGCAGCCCCCGCGGGCTGGAGAAATCGTACGAGCAGTACTTC,CASSPRGLEKSYEQYF,TRBJ2-7,.,.,TRBV4-1
TGTGCCAGCAGCTTGATCAGCTACGAGCAGTACTTC,CASSLISYEQYF,TRBJ2-7,.,.,TRBV7-2
TGCAGCGTTGATCGGCAGGGAGGCGGCTACACCTTC,CSVDRQGGGYTF,TRBJ1-2,.,.,TRBV29-1
TGTGCCAGCAGCGTTAACAGCTATGGCTACACCTTC,CASSVNSYGYTF,TRBJ1-2,.,.,TRBV9
TGTGCCAGCAGTTTATCGAGGCTCGACAGGGGTAATTCACCCCTCCACTTT,CASSLSRLDRGNSPLHF,TRBJ1-6,TRBD1,.,TRBV27
TGTGCCAGCAGTCGCGGACAGGGAGCCGGATATTCACCCCTCCACTTT,CASSRGQGAGYSPLHF,TRBJ1-6,TRBD1,.,TRBV27
TGTGCCAGCAGTTACGGGGAAACAGGGGGCCCCCAGCATTTT,CASSYGETGGPQHF,TRBJ1-5,TRBD1,.,TRBV6-5
TGTGCCAGTAGTATAGAGGGGGACAGCTACAATGAGCAGTTCTTC,CASSIEGDSYNEQFF,TRBJ2-1,TRBD1,.,TRBV19
TGTGCCAGCAGTCTCAGCGGGGCTGAAGCTTTCTTT,CASSLSGAEAFF,TRBJ1-1,.,few,TRBV7-9
TGTGCCAGCAGCTTAGCCGGGACAGGGGGATTTGGCAATGAGCAGTTCTTC,CASSLAGTGGFGNEQFF,TRBJ2-1,TRBD1,.,TRBV7-9
TGTGCCAGCAGTGGGGTTGAGAGCAGGGTCTCCTACGAGCAGTACTTC,CASSGVESRVSYEQYF,TRBJ2-7,.,.,TRBV2
TGTGCCAGCAGCCTTACAGGGTACGAGCAGTACTTC,CASSLTGYEQYF,TRBJ2-7,.,.,TRBV7-9
TGCGCCAGCAGCCAGGCACAGGGTACTGGAAACACCATATATTTT,CASSQAQGTGNTIYF,TRBJ1-3,.,.,TRBV4-3
TGTGCTAGTGGTTTCGGACCTAGCGGGGGGGTTGGGGATGAGCAGTTCTTC,CASGFGPSGGVGDEQFF,TRBJ2-1,TRBD2,.,TRBV12-5
TGTGCCAGCAGTCAAGAACAGCCTAGCAATCAGCCCCAGCATTTT,CASSQEQPSNQPQHF,TRBJ1-5,.,.,TRBV2
TGTGCCAGCAGTCAAGTGCGACAGAGAGTAAATGGCTACACCTTC,CASSQVRQRVNGYTF,TRBJ1-2,.,.,TRBV27
TGTGCCTCGAGCGGGGGGTTTGTCACAGATACGCAGTATTTT,CASSGGFVTDTQYF,TRBJ2-3,TRBD2,.,TRBV27
TGCGCCAGCAGTAGCGGGGGGGCTGGTGAGACCCAGTACTTC,CASSSGGAGETQYF,TRBJ2-5,TRBD2,.,TRBV5-1
TGTGCCAGCAGCTTAGTGGGGGGGAAGACAGATACGCAGTATTTT,CASSLVGGKTDTQYF,TRBJ2-3,TRBD2,.,TRBV7-6